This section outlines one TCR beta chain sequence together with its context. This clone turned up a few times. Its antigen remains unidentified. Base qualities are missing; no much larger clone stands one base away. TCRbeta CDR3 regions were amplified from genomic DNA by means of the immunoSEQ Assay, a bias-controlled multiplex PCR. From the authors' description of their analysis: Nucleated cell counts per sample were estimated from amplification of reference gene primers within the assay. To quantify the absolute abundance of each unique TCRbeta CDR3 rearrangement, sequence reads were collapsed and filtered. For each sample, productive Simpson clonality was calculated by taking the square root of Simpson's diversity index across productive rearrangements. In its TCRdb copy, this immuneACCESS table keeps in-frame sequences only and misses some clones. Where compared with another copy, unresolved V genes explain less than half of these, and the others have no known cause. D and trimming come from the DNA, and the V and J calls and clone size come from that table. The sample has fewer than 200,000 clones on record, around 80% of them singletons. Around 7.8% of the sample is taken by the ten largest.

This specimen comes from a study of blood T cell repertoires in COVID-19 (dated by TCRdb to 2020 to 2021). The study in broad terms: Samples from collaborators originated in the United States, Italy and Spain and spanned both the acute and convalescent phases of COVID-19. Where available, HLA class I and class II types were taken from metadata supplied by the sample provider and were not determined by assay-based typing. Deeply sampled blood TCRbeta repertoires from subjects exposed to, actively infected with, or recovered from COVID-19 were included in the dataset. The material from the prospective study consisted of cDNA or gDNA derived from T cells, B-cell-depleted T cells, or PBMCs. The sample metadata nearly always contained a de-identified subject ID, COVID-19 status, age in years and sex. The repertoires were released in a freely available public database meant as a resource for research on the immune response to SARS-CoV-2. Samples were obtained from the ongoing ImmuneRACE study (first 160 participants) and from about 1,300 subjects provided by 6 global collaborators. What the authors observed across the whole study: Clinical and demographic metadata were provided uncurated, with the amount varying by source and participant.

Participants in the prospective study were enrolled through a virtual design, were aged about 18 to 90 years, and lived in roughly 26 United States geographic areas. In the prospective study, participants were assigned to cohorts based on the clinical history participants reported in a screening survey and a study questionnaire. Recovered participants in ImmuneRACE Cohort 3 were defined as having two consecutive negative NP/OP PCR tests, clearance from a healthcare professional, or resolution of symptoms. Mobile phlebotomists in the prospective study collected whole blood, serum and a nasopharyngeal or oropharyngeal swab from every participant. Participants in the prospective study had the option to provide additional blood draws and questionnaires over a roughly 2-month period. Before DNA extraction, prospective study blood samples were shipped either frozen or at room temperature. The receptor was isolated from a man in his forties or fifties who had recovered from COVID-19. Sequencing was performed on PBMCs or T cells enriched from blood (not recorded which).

The CDR3 region has the sequence CASSLRDWASESPLHF. The DNA sequence reads TGTGCCAGCAGCTTAAGAGATTGGGCCTCCGAGTCACCCCTCCACTTT. Recombination connected TRBV11-3 to TRBJ1-6; no D gene is confidently identified. V was cut back by 2 bases and J by 10 bases, leaving a gap of 18 bases between them. For CDR1 and CDR2, the germline V gene lists SGHNT and YENEEA. Including the terminal cysteine and phenylalanine, the CDR3 comprises 16 residues. Just the 48-base CDR3 DNA is kept, in frame starting at base 1. The CDR3 plus the reference TRBV11-3 and TRBJ1-6 genes for the other parts give the full variable domain: EAGVVQSPRYKIIEKKQPVAFWCNPISGHNTLYWYLQNLGQGPELLIRYENEEAVDDSQLPKDRFSAERLKGVDSTLKIQPAELGDSAVYLCASSLRDWASESPLHFGNGTRLTVT.